The T cell receptor (beta chain) described here comes from a study of CD8+CD57+ T cells in acquired aplastic anemia. General study points: No significant difference in CD8+ Simpson's diversity was found between patients and controls. Common to patients and controls were roughly 30 CD8+ CDR3 sequences.

It was genomic DNA that served as the template for profiling TCR beta VDJ and CDR3. Using its own MiXCR run on the reads, TCRdb lists one record per CDR3 protein. Counted here are 170,000 or so distinct CDR3 sequences, less than 50% occurring once; the ten biggest clones make up about 30%. Turning to this clonotype: Its antigen is undetermined.

Those patients picked for sequencing had displayed CD8+CD57+ cell expansion on flow cytometry. This TCR came from a human donor with aplastic anemia. The sample consisted of sorted CD4+, CD8+, or CD8+CD57+ T cells (not recorded which) from PBMCs.

The CDR3 reads CASSYSPLGTSDTDTQYF. DNA for the CDR3: TGTGCCAGCAGTTACTCTCCGCTGGGGACTAGCGACACAGATACGCAGTATTTT. This chain joins TRBV6-2 or TRBV6-3 and TRBJ2-3, with 10 bases that match TRBD2. V was pared by 0 bases and J by 2 bases, with 8 bases of the junction left unmatched. Looked up from germline, CDR1 is MNHEY and CDR2 is SVGEGT. The CDR3 contains 18 residues.